These 30 T cell receptor beta chains were all obtained from the same sample, sequenced in a study of PD-L1 blockade in urothelial cancer. Repertoires were generated with immunoSEQ multiplex PCR, while TCRdb's copy carries only in-frame clones and drops some. Of some 41,000 clones listed, 88% were seen once; the top ten hold roughly an eighth. The starting material was PBMCs, obtained around atezolizumab (anti-PD-L1) treatment. The receptors derive from an older woman with urothelial cancer.

The chain uses TRBV9 and TRBJ1-2; D unclear. CDR1 and CDR2 (germline): SGDLS, YYNGEE. The CDR3 totals 15 residues. V was cut by 4 bases and J by 0 bases, with 13 bases left in between. CDR3 sequence: CASSPLQKANYGYTF. CDR3 DNA sequence: TGTGCCAGCAGCCCTCTACAGAAAGCTAACTATGGCTACACCTTC.

The rearrangement uses TRBV7-8 and TRBJ2-7; TRBD1 matches 7 bases. The CDR3 extends over 17 amino acids. Trimming removed 0 bases from V and 1 base from J; junction bases left unmatched: 9. Germline V CDR1 and CDR2: SGHVS, FQNEAQ. This CDR3 reads CASSLARQGKISYEQYF. In DNA form, the CDR3 reads TGTGCCAGCAGCTTAGCCCGACAGGGAAAGATATCCTACGAGCAGTACTTC. Drawing the rest from reference TRBV7-8 and TRBJ2-7, the complete variable domain is GAGVSQSPRYKVAKRGQDVALRCDPISGHVSLFWYQQALGQGPEFLTYFQNEAQLDKSGLPSDRFFAERPEGSVSTLKIQRTQQEDSAVYLCASSLARQGKISYEQYFGPGTRLTVT.

The chain couples TRBV7-8 to TRBJ2-7; TRBD1 matches 11 bases. The CDR3 has 15 residues. J gave up 4 bases and V 1 base, and 3 bases lay outside the gene matches. The germline gives CDR1 SGHVS, CDR2 FQNEAQ. The CDR3 here is CASSLEGQGVYEQYF. The CDR3 DNA is TGTGCCAGCAGCTTAGAGGGACAGGGGGTGTACGAGCAGTACTTC.

This rearrangement joins TRBV11-3 to TRBJ1-6; 10 bases align to TRBD1. Germline CDR1 is SGHNT and CDR2 is YENEEA. This CDR3 is 14 amino acids long. Losses at the gene ends were 5 bases for V and 7 bases for J; bases not matched to a gene: 2. This CDR3 is CASSRQGANSPLHF. The CDR3 coding sequence is TGTGCCAGCAGCCGACAGGGGGCCAATTCACCCCTCCACTTT.

There are a few counts of this clone. The chain couples TRBV11-3 to TRBJ2-1, with 8 bases matching TRBD1. Germline values: CDR1 SGHNT, CDR2 YENEEA. This CDR3 is built from 13 residues. The J segment lost 6 bases and the V segment lost 4 bases, leaving 2 bases of the junction unmatched. The CDR3 DNA reads as TGTGCCAGCAGCTCAGGACAGGGCAATGAGCAGTTCTTC. It codes for CASSSGQGNEQFF.

The chain employs TRBV2 and TRBJ2-1, with a weak D call TRBD1 (5 bases). V was pared by 6 bases and J by 6 bases, with 12 bases between. There are 13 residues in the CDR3. The V gene's germline CDR1 is SNHLY and CDR2 FYNNEI. Here the CDR3 DNA reads TGTGCCAGCAGCCCCATGGGGCGCAATGAGCAGTTCTTC. It specifies CASSPMGRNEQFF.

The genes are TRBV10-1 and TRBJ1-3, with unresolved D. Germline V gene lookup returns CDR1 WNHNN and CDR2 SYGVQD (reference sequence). Between the trimmed V and J ends, which lost 5 bases and 0 bases, there was a span of 5 bases. The CDR3 loop spans 13 amino acids. The CDR3 spells CASSQDSGNTIYF. Written as DNA, the CDR3 is TGCGCCAGCAGTCAGGACTCTGGAAACACCATATATTTT.

The chain uses TRBV7-2 and TRBJ1-3, with 7 positions matching TRBD1. The germline V gene encodes CDR1 SGHTA and CDR2 FQGNSA. The CDR3 totals 18 residues. The ends lost 0 bases at V and 0 bases at J; junction bases unmatched: 8. The CDR3 DNA follows: TGTGCCAGCAGCTTAGCTGGAGGGGGCTCTAGCTCTGGAAACACCATATATTTT. It encodes CASSLAGGGSSSGNTIYF.

The chain uses TRBV6-6 and TRBJ1-1; D is unclear. Germline assignment: CDR1 MNHNY and CDR2 SVGAGI (reference sequence). V gave up 2 bases and J gave up 5 bases, with 12 bases separating them. The CDR3 is 14 residues long. The CDR3 sequence: CASSYRRAQTEAFF. For the CDR3, the DNA is TGTGCCAGCAGTTACAGGAGGGCTCAAACTGAAGCTTTCTTT.

The rearrangement links TRBV9 to TRBJ2-1; 13 bases align to TRBD2. Losses at the gene ends were 0 bases for V and 7 bases for J; bases not matched to a gene: 16. CDR3 size: 20 residues. CDR1 SGDLS and CDR2 YYNGEE come from the germline V gene. CDR3 sequence (DNA): TGTGCCAGCAGCGTAGGGTCGGGACAGGGGGGACTAGCGGGGATTAATGAGCAGTTCTTC. Its protein is CASSVGSGQGGLAGINEQFF.

The table lists this clone with a few counts. The chain recombines TRBV7-9 with TRBJ1-1; D not resolved. From germline, CDR1 is SEHNR and CDR2 FQNEAQ (reference sequence). The CDR3 has 15 residues. The V end lost 5 bases, the J end lost 1 base, and 14 bases lay between the germline ends. DNA for the CDR3: TGTGCCAGCAGCCCTTGGGAGGCTCCGAACACTGAAGCTTTCTTT. Translated, it gives CASSPWEAPNTEAFF.

The rearrangement uses TRBV5-6 and TRBJ2-7; 7 bases are a match to TRBD1. V lost 2 bases and J lost 3; bases outside the gene matches: 14. The CDR3 sequence is 17 residues long. Germline CDR1 is SGHDT and CDR2 is YYEEEE. The CDR3 DNA is TGTGCCAGCAGCTTACGAAGATCAACAGGGGTGGGCTACGAGCAGTACTTC. Amino acid sequence: CASSLRRSTGVGYEQYF.

V gene TRBV28 combines with J gene TRBJ1-5; perhaps TRBD1 as D (6 bases). V shed 1 base and J shed 7 bases, with 17 bases lying between them. Germline CDR1 reads MDHEN; CDR2 reads SYDVKM. The CDR3 runs 16 residues. The CDR3 DNA sequence: TGTGCCAGCAGTTTATTGCGAGGGGGGGTTGGGCAGCCCCAGCATTTT. Translating it yields CASSLLRGGVGQPQHF.

The chain carries TRBV19 and TRBJ2-1; 7 nucleotides match TRBD1. The trim removed 1 base at V and 5 bases at J, leaving 5 bases unmatched. This CDR3 comprises 15 residues. Germline CDR1 is LNHDA and CDR2 is SQIVND (reference sequence). This CDR3 reads CASSIGMGQHNEQFF. The CDR3 nucleotides are TGTGCCAGTAGTATAGGTATGGGACAGCACAATGAGCAGTTCTTC.

The chain employs TRBV7-2 and TRBJ2-3, with 7 bases lining up with TRBD1. The V gene end was trimmed by 0 bases and the J gene end by 2 bases; junction bases not matched to a gene: 2. CDR1 and CDR2 from the germline V gene are SGHTA and FQGNSA. The CDR3 is 15 amino acids. The CDR3 sequence: CASSLAGTVTDTQYF. CDR3 sequence (DNA): TGTGCCAGCAGCTTAGCGGGGACAGTCACAGATACGCAGTATTTT.

The chain carries TRBV5-4 and TRBJ2-2; maybe TRBD1 (5 bases). V gave up 4 bases and J gave up 3 bases, with 10 bases separating them. Germline CDR1 is SGHNT and CDR2 is YYREEE (reference sequence). The CDR3 extends over 14 amino acids. The CDR3 region is CASSTPRDTGELFF. The CDR3 DNA is TGTGCCAGCAGCACCCCCAGGGACACCGGGGAGCTGTTTTTT.

This rearrangement joins TRBV13 to TRBJ1-2; tentatively, D is TRBD1 (6 bases). Germline assignment: CDR1 PRHDT and CDR2 FYEKMQ (reference sequence). The CDR3 extends over 13 amino acids. V lost 4 bases and J lost 5, with 11 bases in between. CDR3 amino acids: CASSSDRPYGYTF. The CDR3 region has the DNA TGTGCCAGCAGCTCAGACAGGCCGTATGGCTACACCTTC.

This chain connects TRBV18 to TRBJ1-1; possibly TRBD1 for D (6 bases). V lost 3 bases to trimming and J lost 0 bases, with 8 bases between them. The length of the CDR3 is 14 residues. CDR1 KGHSH and CDR2 LQKENI come from the germline V gene. In DNA, the CDR3 is TGTGCCAGCTCACCGGGACATCTGAACACTGAAGCTTTCTTT. Encoded protein: CASSPGHLNTEAFF.

J is TRBJ2-1 and V is TRBV29-1, with D possibly TRBD2 on 6 matching bases. The germline V gene encodes CDR1 SQVTM and CDR2 ANQGSEA. V was trimmed by 3 bases and J by 9 bases, leaving 21 bases between them. The CDR3 runs to 15 residues. The chain's CDR3 is CSVDWRGGHYGEQFF. CDR3 in DNA: TGCAGCGTTGACTGGCGGGGAGGTCACTACGGTGAGCAGTTCTTC.

By frequency in the sample, this clone is medium-sized. The CDR3 here is CASRSAGTGPYEQYF. The CDR3 bases are TGTGCCAGCAGATCTGCCGGGACAGGGCCCTACGAGCAGTACTTC. J is TRBJ2-7 and V is TRBV13; 9 bases are a match to TRBD1. CDR1 and CDR2 from the germline V gene are PRHDT and FYEKMQ (reference sequence). With 6 bases clipped from V and 2 bases from J, the junction kept 8 bases outside the gene matches. The CDR3 is 15 amino acids.

The V and J genes are TRBV14 and TRBJ2-3; TRBD2 aligns across 9 bases. This CDR3 is built from 18 residues. Per the germline V gene, CDR1 is SGHDN and CDR2 is FVKESK. Trimming removed 0 bases from V and 4 bases from J; junction bases left unmatched: 11. This CDR3 reads CASSQDGPLAGVSDTQYF. CDR3 coding DNA: TGTGCCAGCAGCCAAGATGGGCCCTTAGCGGGAGTATCAGATACGCAGTATTTT.

This chain joins TRBV25-1 and TRBJ2-1; D possibly corresponds to TRBD2 (5 bases). The length of the CDR3 is 13 residues. Germline loops: CDR1 MGHDK, CDR2 SYGVNS. V was clipped by 8 bases and J by 8 bases, with 16 bases between them. CDR3 nucleotide sequence: TGTGCCAGCGGACTCTACAGTGGCCATGAGCAGTTCTTC. This gives the protein CASGLYSGHEQFF.

This chain joins TRBV11-2 and TRBJ2-7; TRBD1 matches 12 bases. The V gene's germline CDR1 is SGHAT and CDR2 FQNNGV. V shed 3 bases and J 5 bases; nucleotides not matched to a gene: 8. This CDR3 is 16 amino acids long. DNA for the CDR3: TGTGCCAGCAGCTTCGGGACAGGGGGCCTCGGTAACGAGCAGTACTTC. It encodes CASSFGTGGLGNEQYF.

This clone was observed once. The chain employs TRBV11-2 and TRBJ2-1, with D tentatively TRBD2 (6 bases). The CDR3 has 16 amino acids. Germline V gene sequence: CDR1 SGHAT, CDR2 FQNNGV. V was cut by 2 bases and J by 8 bases, with 19 bases left in between. The CDR3 sequence: CASSLLGTRREDEQFF. The CDR3 DNA is TGTGCCAGCAGCTTATTAGGGACTCGAAGAGAGGATGAGCAGTTCTTC.

J is TRBJ2-7 and V is TRBV5-1; 8 bases align to TRBD2. Germline V gives CDR1 SGHRS, CDR2 YFSETQ. With 0 bases clipped from V and 7 bases from J, the junction kept 9 bases outside the gene matches. The CDR3 loop spans 15 amino acids. This CDR3 reads CASSLAGAGGNEQYF. CDR3 coding DNA: TGCGCCAGCAGCTTGGCCGGGGCGGGAGGCAATGAGCAGTACTTC.

Points on this clone: The conserved phenylalanine or tryptophan is not found at the CDR3 terminus, so this likely reflects a read error. No DNA is shown, since the ends of the CDR3 on it are uncertain; the CDR3 is the one TCRdb lists. The V and J genes are TRBV19 and TRBJ2-7; TRBD2, the D gene given by the table, was not confirmed from the DNA. Inclusive of both ends, the CDR3 amounts to 13 amino acids. From germline, CDR1 is LNHDA and CDR2 SQIVND (reference sequence). The CDR3 region is CASSIATGLQIHL.

The chain joins TRBV27 to TRBJ2-7; tentative D call: TRBD2 (6 bases). CDR1 and CDR2 from the germline V gene are MNHEY and SMNVEV (reference sequence). The length of the CDR3 is 16 residues. Trimming pared 4 bases from V and 2 bases from J, leaving 18 bases between. CDR3: CASSSGTPIPTYEQYF. The CDR3 DNA follows: TGTGCCAGCAGTTCCGGGACTCCGATACCTACCTACGAGCAGTACTTC.

The J gene is TRBJ2-1, the V gene TRBV18; possibly TRBD1 for D (5 bases). The germline V gene has CDR1 KGHSH and CDR2 LQKENI. This CDR3 region has 17 residues. Deletions cut 2 bases from V and 5 bases from J, with 19 bases between. The CDR3 DNA reads as TGTGCCAGCTCACCAAAAGCAGGGCAGAAAGGCCACAATGAGCAGTTCTTC. Translation: CASSPKAGQKGHNEQFF. The whole variable domain, filled in from reference TRBV18 and TRBJ2-1, reads NAGVMQNPRHLVRRRGQEARLRCSPMKGHSHVYWYRQLPEEGLKFMVYLQKENIIDESGMPKERFSAEFPKEGPSILRIQQVVRGDSAAYFCASSPKAGQKGHNEQFFGPGTRLTVL.

The chain couples TRBV6-1 to TRBJ1-2, with TRBD1 matching 10 bases. There are 15 residues in the CDR3. The germline V gene has CDR1 MNHNS and CDR2 SASEGT. The V and J ends lost 4 bases and 7 bases, in that order; junction bases with no gene match: 9. Here the CDR3 reads CASSGFVDRGLGYTF. The CDR3 DNA sequence: TGTGCCAGCAGTGGATTTGTCGACAGGGGGCTTGGCTACACCTTC.

This chain connects TRBV2 to TRBJ2-2, with 8 bases aligning to TRBD2. V lost 6 bases and J lost 6; bases outside the gene matches: 3. The length of the CDR3 is 13 residues. The V gene's germline CDR1 is SNHLY and CDR2 FYNNEI. This chain's CDR3 is CASRRLAPGELFF. CDR3 DNA: TGTGCCAGCAGGAGACTAGCGCCCGGGGAGCTGTTTTTT.